The TCR beta chain described here comes from a study of T-cell memory formation after mild COVID-19. The wider study: The study found TCR clusters largely donor specific. Study conclusions and caveats: Clones contracting across day 15 to 85 had a balanced CD4/CD8 profile; later expanding clones leaned CD4+.

J gave up 3 bases and V 9 bases, and 5 bases lay outside the gene matches. CDR1 and CDR2 (germline): MNHNY, SVGAGI (reference sequence). This CDR3 is 13 amino acids long. A remark on this clonotype: Its antigen is unknown.

Libraries for TCRalpha and TCRbeta carried sample barcodes and unique molecular identifiers via 5'RACE. MiXCR, run by TCRdb on the 5' RACE reads, gives a single entry per CDR3 protein. The data contain 300,000 to 400,000 distinct CDR3 sequences, 28% of them singletons. The TCR sequence derives from an adult woman who had mild COVID-19 (a few samples of this study predate the infection). Cell type and time point are not known. What was sequenced was PBMCs or a T cell subset sorted from them (not recorded which). This sequence joins TRBV6-6 and TRBJ1-2; 9 bases are shared with TRBD1. DNA for the CDR3: TGTGCCAGTGGGACAGGGCCTGACTATGGCTACACCTTC. This gives the protein CASGTGPDYGYTF.